The rows below give T cell receptor beta chains drawn from one sample of a study of blood T cells in healthy people across ages. TCRdb reanalysed the 5' RACE reads using MiXCR and keeps one entry per CDR3 protein. The sample includes more than 1 million distinct CDR3 sequences, 40% to 50% seen only once; the top ten take approximately 17%. Sequencing was done on a sample of blood. These receptors came from a woman aged 55-70 years in good health. Both conserved end residues are part of each CDR3. D genes are given only for firm matches. Expanded clones are given a class, and other clones once, few, many or no size at all.

CDR3,DNA,size,D,J,V,length
CASSLQGMNQPQHF,TGTGCCAGCAGCTTGCAGGGGATGAATCAGCCCCAGCATTTT,-,-,TRBJ1-5,TRBV5-6,14
CASSLDGAGEATGELFF,TGTGCCAGCAGCTTAGACGGCGCAGGGGAGGCCACCGGGGAGCTGTTTTTT,-,-,TRBJ2-2,TRBV7-8,17
CASRANSYEQYF,TGTGCCAGCAGGGCAAACTCCTACGAGCAGTACTTC,few,-,TRBJ2-7,TRBV12-3/TRBV12-4,12
CSARTRTLLYNEQFF,TGCAGTGCAAGGACACGAACCCTTCTCTACAATGAGCAGTTCTTC,-,-,TRBJ2-1,TRBV20-1,15
CSARDQRLAGGREQYF,TGCAGTGCTAGAGATCAAAGACTAGCGGGAGGGCGCGAGCAGTACTTC,few,TRBD2,TRBJ2-7,TRBV20-1,16
CAISQQNSYEQYF,TGTGCCATCTCGCAGCAAAACTCCTACGAGCAGTACTTC,few,-,TRBJ2-7,TRBV10-3,13
CASSWETRDYGYTF,TGTGCCAGCAGCTGGGAAACGCGAGACTATGGCTACACCTTC,-,-,TRBJ1-2,TRBV5-6,14
CASSKGPPGSGGTGELFF,TGTGCCAGCAGCAAAGGCCCCCCAGGTAGCGGCGGCACCGGGGAGCTGTTTTTT,-,-,TRBJ2-2,TRBV21-1,18
CAWRRYNEQFF,TGTGCCTGGAGAAGGTACAATGAGCAGTTCTTC,few,-,TRBJ2-1,TRBV30,11
CSARGAYQGSPQHF,TGCAGTGCTAGAGGGGCCTATCAGGGGTCGCCCCAGCATTTT,few,-,TRBJ1-5,TRBV20-1,14
CASSPSVTPSLNEQFF,TGTGCCAGCAGCCCCTCGGTCACACCCTCCCTAAATGAGCAGTTCTTC,many,-,TRBJ2-1,TRBV7-2,16
CASMGRGIHQPQHF,TGTGCCAGCATGGGGAGAGGGATTCATCAGCCCCAGCATTTT,-,-,TRBJ1-5,TRBV2,14
CASSLAGGAYNEQFF,TGTGCCAGCAGCTTAGCGGGAGGGGCCTACAATGAGCAGTTCTTC,many,TRBD2,TRBJ2-1,TRBV7-9,15
CASSVWGTGELFF,TGTGCCAGCAGCGTCTGGGGGACCGGGGAGCTGTTTTTT,many,-,TRBJ2-2,TRBV9,13
CASSHYRTSGGYEQFF,TGTGCCAGCAGTCATTATAGGACTAGCGGGGGTTATGAGCAGTTCTTC,-,TRBD2,TRBJ2-1,TRBV7-6,16
CASSPRRAGLGHGQFF,TGTGCCAGCAGCCCCCGCCGGGCGGGACTCGGGCACGGGCAGTTCTTC,-,-,TRBJ2-1,TRBV5-6,16
CASSLAEADNEQFF,TGTGCCAGCAGCCTAGCGGAGGCTGACAATGAGCAGTTCTTC,few,TRBD2,TRBJ2-1,TRBV7-9,14
CASSVGGLTDTQYF,TGTGCCAGCAGCGTAGGAGGGCTCACAGATACGCAGTATTTT,-,-,TRBJ2-3,TRBV9,14
CASSVAKSEQFF,TGTGCCAGCAGCGTAGCTAAGTCTGAGCAGTTCTTC,-,-,TRBJ2-1,TRBV9,12
CASSPSGQSPTQFF,TGTGCCAGCAGTCCCTCGGGACAGAGTCCGACCCAGTTCTTC,-,TRBD1,TRBJ2-1,TRBV28,14
CATSDSLAGVGDEQFF,TGTGCCACCAGTGATTCCCTTGCGGGAGTAGGGGATGAGCAGTTCTTC,-,TRBD2,TRBJ2-1,TRBV24-1,16
CAISEQKGHEQYF,TGTGCCATCAGTGAGCAAAAGGGGCACGAGCAGTACTTC,-,-,TRBJ2-7,TRBV10-3,13
CASSEGSGSSGETQYF,TGCGCCAGCAGTGAGGGTAGCGGGAGTTCGGGAGAGACCCAGTACTTC,-,TRBD2,TRBJ2-5,TRBV10-1,16
CSVEGPAGETRREQYF,TGCAGCGTTGAAGGGCCAGCGGGGGAGACAAGGCGGGAGCAGTACTTC,-,TRBD2,TRBJ2-7,TRBV29-1,16
CASSLLGRNYEQYF,TGTGCCAGCAGCTTACTAGGCCGGAACTACGAGCAGTACTTC,-,-,TRBJ2-7,TRBV7-9,14
CASSQGQNYEQYF,TGTGCCAGCAGTCAGGGACAGAACTACGAGCAGTACTTC,many,TRBD1,TRBJ2-7,TRBV3-1,13
CSVELGDSSYEQYF,TGCAGCGTTGAATTAGGGGACAGCTCCTACGAGCAGTACTTC,-,TRBD1,TRBJ2-7,TRBV29-1,14
CASSLRMGGQGLGGLSSYNEQFF,TGTGCCAGCAGCTTAAGGATGGGGGGGCAGGGACTAGGGGGCCTTAGCTCCTACAATGAGCAGTTCTTC,few,-,TRBJ2-1,TRBV7-8,23
CASSLGTAGNYEQYF,TGTGCCAGCAGCTTGGGTACCGCGGGAAACTACGAGCAGTACTTC,few,-,TRBJ2-7,TRBV13,15
CASSLRGHEQFF,TGTGCCAGCAGTTTGCGGGGCCATGAGCAGTTCTTC,-,-,TRBJ2-1,TRBV27,12
CAWIANGGPNTEAFF,TGTGCCTGGATCGCCAATGGGGGCCCGAACACTGAAGCTTTCTTT,-,-,TRBJ1-1,TRBV30,15
CASSSPGQSCEQYF,TGTGCCAGCAGTTCCCCGGGACAGTCCTGCGAGCAGTACTTC,-,TRBD1,TRBJ2-7,TRBV28,14
CASGSWTATGYEQYF,TGTGCCAGCGGATCGTGGACAGCGACCGGGTACGAGCAGTACTTC,-,-,TRBJ2-7,TRBV6-5,15